This T cell receptor (beta chain) was recorded in a study of blood T cell repertoires in COVID-19. On the study more broadly: In each case, the material was cDNA or gDNA derived from T cells, B-cell-depleted T cells, or PBMCs.

In the source study's methods: Estimates of nucleated cell counts were drawn from the amplification of reference gene primers. Some clones are missing from TCRdb's copy, which holds only in-frame ones; the method was immunoSEQ multiplex PCR. V, J and clone size are those of that table, while D and trimming were read from the DNA. The sample lists about 100,000 clones; less than 95% were seen once. The V segment lost 4 bases and the J segment 4 bases; nucleotides outside the gene matches: 3. CDR1 MDHEN and CDR2 SYDVKM come from the germline V gene. CDR3 length: 14 amino acids. This clonotype was obtained from a man aged 18 to 29 with COVID-19, enrolled during active disease. The material sequenced was peripheral blood. The chain recombines TRBV28 with TRBJ2-2, with 7 bases fitting TRBD1. Here the CDR3 reads CASSSGGRTGELFF. CDR3 sequence (DNA): TGTGCCAGCAGTTCAGGGGGACGCACCGGGGAGCTGTTTTTT.